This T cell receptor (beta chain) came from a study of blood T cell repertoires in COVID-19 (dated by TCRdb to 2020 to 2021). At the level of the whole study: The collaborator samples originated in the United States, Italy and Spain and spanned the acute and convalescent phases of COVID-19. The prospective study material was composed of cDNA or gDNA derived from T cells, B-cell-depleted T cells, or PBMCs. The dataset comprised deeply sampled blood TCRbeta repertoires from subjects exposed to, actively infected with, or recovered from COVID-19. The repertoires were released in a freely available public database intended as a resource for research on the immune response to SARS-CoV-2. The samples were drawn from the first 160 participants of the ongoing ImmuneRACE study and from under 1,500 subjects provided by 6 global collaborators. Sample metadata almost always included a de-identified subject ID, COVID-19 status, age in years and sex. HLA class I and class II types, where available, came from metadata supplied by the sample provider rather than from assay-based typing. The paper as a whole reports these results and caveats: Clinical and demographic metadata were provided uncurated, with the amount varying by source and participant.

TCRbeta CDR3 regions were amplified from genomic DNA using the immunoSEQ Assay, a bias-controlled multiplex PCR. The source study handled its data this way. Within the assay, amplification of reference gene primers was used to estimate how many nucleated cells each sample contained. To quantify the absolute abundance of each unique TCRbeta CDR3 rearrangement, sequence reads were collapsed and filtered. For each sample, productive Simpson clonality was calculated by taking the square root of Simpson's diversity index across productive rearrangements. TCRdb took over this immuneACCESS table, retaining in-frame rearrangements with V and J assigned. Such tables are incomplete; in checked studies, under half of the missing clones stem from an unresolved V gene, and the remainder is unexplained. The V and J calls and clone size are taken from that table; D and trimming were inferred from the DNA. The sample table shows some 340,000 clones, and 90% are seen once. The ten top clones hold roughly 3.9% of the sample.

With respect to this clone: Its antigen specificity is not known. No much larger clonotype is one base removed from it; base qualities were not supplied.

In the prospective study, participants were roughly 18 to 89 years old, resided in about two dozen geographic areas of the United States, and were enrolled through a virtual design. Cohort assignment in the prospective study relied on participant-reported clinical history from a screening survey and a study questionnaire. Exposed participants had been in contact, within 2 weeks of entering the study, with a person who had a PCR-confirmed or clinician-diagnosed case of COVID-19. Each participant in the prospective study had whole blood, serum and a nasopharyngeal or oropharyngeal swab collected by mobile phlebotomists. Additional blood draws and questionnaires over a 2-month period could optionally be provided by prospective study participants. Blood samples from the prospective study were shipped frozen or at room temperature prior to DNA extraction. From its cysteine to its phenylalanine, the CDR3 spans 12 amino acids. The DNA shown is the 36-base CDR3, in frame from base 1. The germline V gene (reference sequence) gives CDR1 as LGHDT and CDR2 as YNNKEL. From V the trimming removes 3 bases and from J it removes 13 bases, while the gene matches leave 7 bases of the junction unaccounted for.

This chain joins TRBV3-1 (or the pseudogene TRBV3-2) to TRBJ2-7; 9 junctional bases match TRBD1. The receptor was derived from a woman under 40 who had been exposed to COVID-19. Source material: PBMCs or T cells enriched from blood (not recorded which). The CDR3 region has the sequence CASSQRGQGLYF. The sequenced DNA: TGTGCCAGCAGCCAGCGGGGACAGGGACTCTACTTC.